The rows below give T cell receptor beta chains drawn from one sample of a study of blood T cell repertoires in COVID-19. The table came from immunoSEQ multiplex PCR; TCRdb's copy has only in-frame clones and leaves some out. Of some 460,000 clones detected, about nine tenths appear once; the ten largest clones hold around 0.7%. The source material was PBMCs or T cells enriched from blood (not recorded which). Receptor source: a woman under 30 who had recovered from COVID-19. The CDR3 runs from the conserved cysteine through the conserved F or W. Fields, in order: J gene, D gene, V gene, clone size, CDR3 DNA, CDR3 protein. The D gene is left open where the match is weak. Clone sizes are given selectively: once, few, many, or a class where the clone is expanded.

TRBJ2-4	TRBD1	TRBV6-5	-	TGTGCCAGCACTCCGGGACAGCCTGCCAAAAACATTCAGTACTTC	CASTPGQPAKNIQYF
TRBJ2-7	TRBD1	TRBV7-2	-	TGTGCCAGCAGCTTCCAGGGGGCCAGCTACGAGCAGTACTTC	CASSFQGASYEQYF
TRBJ2-3	-	TRBV5-1	-	TGCGCCAGCAGCCCCCGAGAGGGGGGCACAGATACGCAGTATTTT	CASSPREGGTDTQYF
TRBJ2-5	TRBD1	TRBV29-1	-	TGCAGCGTTGACCTCAGACAGGGGGAGACCCAGTACTTC	CSVDLRQGETQYF
TRBJ1-1	-	TRBV28	-	TGTGCCAGCAGTACCGGCGGGGCGCTGAACACTGAAGCTTTCTTT	CASSTGGALNTEAFF
TRBJ1-6	-	TRBV7-3	few	TGTGCCAGCAGCGCCCGAGGGCAGAATTCACCCCTCCACTTT	CASSARGQNSPLHF
TRBJ2-2	-	TRBV6-5	-	TGTGCCAGCAGCCTGGAGGAAACCGGGGAGCTGTTTTTT	CASSLEETGELFF
TRBJ1-5	TRBD1	TRBV6-1	-	TGTGCCAGCAGTGAGACAGGGGGCGATCAGCCCCAGCATTTT	CASSETGGDQPQHF
TRBJ2-3	-	TRBV5-1	-	TGCGCCAGCAGCAGAACTGGACAGCCCACAGATACGCAGTATTTT	CASSRTGQPTDTQYF
TRBJ2-1	-	TRBV5-5	-	TGTGCCAGCAGCCTCGGACAGACCTCCTACAATGAGCAGTTCTTC	CASSLGQTSYNEQFF
TRBJ1-1	-	TRBV5-6	-	TGTGCCAGCAGCTTAAGGGGGGGCACTGAAGCTTTCTTT	CASSLRGGTEAFF
TRBJ1-1	TRBD1	TRBV7-8	-	TGTGCCAGCAGCTTTAGGACAGGACGGAACACTGAAGCTTTCTTT	CASSFRTGRNTEAFF
TRBJ1-2	-	TRBV30	-	TGTGCCTGGAGGCTGGTGGGCAGAGTCTATGGCTACACCTTC	CAWRLVGRVYGYTF
TRBJ1-4	-	TRBV6-5	-	TGTGCCAGCAGTTACTCAGGAGGGGTTAATGAAAAACTGTTTTTT	CASSYSGGVNEKLFF
TRBJ1-3	TRBD1	TRBV19	-	TGTGCCAGTCGGTGGGACAGCCGCTCTGGAAACACCATATATTTT	CASRWDSRSGNTIYF
TRBJ1-1	TRBD1	TRBV7-7	-	TGTGCTAGCAGTTTCGACAGGGACAACCCCATGAACACTGAAGCTTTCTTT	CASSFDRDNPMNTEAFF
TRBJ2-7	TRBD2	TRBV6-5	-	TGTGCCAGCAGTTACCGGTGGACTAGCGACTACGAGCAGTACTTC	CASSYRWTSDYEQYF
TRBJ2-3	-	TRBV5-1	-	TGCGCCAGCAGCTTGACTTTAACAGATACGCAGTATTTT	CASSLTLTDTQYF
TRBJ1-2	-	TRBV28	-	TGTGCCAGCAGTCCTGGACAGCCATATTATGGCTACACCTTC	CASSPGQPYYGYTF
TRBJ2-5	TRBD1	TRBV5-4	-	TGTGCCAGCAGCTTGGAGCGACAGGGAGCCCGGAGACAAGAGACCCAGTACTTC	CASSLERQGARRQETQYF
TRBJ1-3	-	TRBV6-5	-	TGTGCCAGCAGTTTCCGACAGCCTTACTCTGGAAACACCATATATTTT	CASSFRQPYSGNTIYF
TRBJ1-1	TRBD1	TRBV29-1	-	TGCAGCGTTGAAGGGACAGGGGGCGTATCGAGGACTGAAGCTTTCTTT	CSVEGTGGVSRTEAFF
TRBJ1-4	-	TRBV19	-	TGTGCCAGTAGTACAACGGGTTTGAAGGAAAAACTGTTTTTT	CASSTTGLKEKLFF
TRBJ2-3	TRBD2	TRBV3-1/TRBV3-2	-	TGTGCCAGCAGCTCCCTGGCTAGCGGGGGTGAAGATACGCAGTATTTT	CASSSLASGGEDTQYF
TRBJ1-2	-	TRBV18	-	TGTGCCAGCTCACCACAAAGGGGTTCTCATGAAGGCTACACCTTC	CASSPQRGSHEGYTF
TRBJ1-4	TRBD1	TRBV6-5	-	TGTGCCAGCAGTCTAGGACAGGGGGTAGCGCAAGGGTTTTTT	CASSLGQGVAQGFF
TRBJ2-7	-	TRBV6-1	-	TGTGCCAGCAGTGAGATAGTCGCGAGCTCCTACGAGCAGTACTTC	CASSEIVASSYEQYF
TRBJ2-1	-	TRBV5-1	-	TGCGCCAGCAGCGGACCTCTTGAAGCGTCCACGAAGGGGACCTACAATGAGCAGTTCTTC	CASSGPLEASTKGTYNEQFF
TRBJ1-2	-	TRBV20-1	-	TGCAGTGTTCAGAGCCGGGACAGCTACACCTTC	CSVQSRDSYTF
TRBJ1-2	-	TRBV6-5	-	TGTGCCAGCAGACCTACAGTAAACTATGGCTACACCTTC	CASRPTVNYGYTF
TRBJ1-1	-	TRBV12-3/TRBV12-4	-	TGTGCCAGCAGTTTAACGGGAGCAACTGAAGCTTTCTTT	CASSLTGATEAFF
TRBJ1-5	TRBD1	TRBV18	-	TGTGCCAGCTCACGGCAGGGGGCTGATCAGCCCCAGCATTTT	CASSRQGADQPQHF
TRBJ1-2	-	TRBV9	-	TGTGCCAGCAGCGGCCGACAGACCCCCTTTGAGGGCTACACCTTC	CASSGRQTPFEGYTF
TRBJ1-2	TRBD1	TRBV7-9	-	TGTGCCAGCAGCTCCCAGGGGGAGGGCTACACCTTC	CASSSQGEGYTF
TRBJ1-2	TRBD1	TRBV9	-	TGTGCCAGCAGCGTAGCTGAGACAGGGTTTGGCTACACCTTC	CASSVAETGFGYTF
TRBJ2-1	TRBD2	TRBV14	-	TGTGCCACTGGCCGGTCGTCGGGGGGTGGGAATGAGCAGTTCTTC	CATGRSSGGGNEQFF
TRBJ2-5	-	TRBV11-3	-	TGTGCCAGCAGCTTTGGACACCCCGCGGAGACCCAGTACTTC	CASSFGHPAETQYF
TRBJ1-1	-	TRBV2	-	TGTGCCAGGCGGGGCACTGAAGCTTTCTTT	CARRGTEAFF
TRBJ1-3	TRBD1	TRBV6-1	-	TGTGCCAGCAGTGAAGAGGAAGGGGGACAGTGGGCTGGAAACACCATATATTTT	CASSEEEGGQWAGNTIYF
TRBJ2-2	TRBD1	TRBV7-9	-	TGTGCCAGCAGCTCCGACAGGGGGGGTACCGGGGAGCTGTTTTTT	CASSSDRGGTGELFF
TRBJ2-5	TRBD2	TRBV5-1	-	TGCGCCAGCAGCTTAACGGGGGGGCAGAATGGAGAGACCCAGTACTTC	CASSLTGGQNGETQYF
TRBJ1-1	-	TRBV28	once	TGTGCCAGCTCCCAAGGCGGGACCGCGGTGAGCACTGAAGCTTTCTTT	CASSQGGTAVSTEAFF